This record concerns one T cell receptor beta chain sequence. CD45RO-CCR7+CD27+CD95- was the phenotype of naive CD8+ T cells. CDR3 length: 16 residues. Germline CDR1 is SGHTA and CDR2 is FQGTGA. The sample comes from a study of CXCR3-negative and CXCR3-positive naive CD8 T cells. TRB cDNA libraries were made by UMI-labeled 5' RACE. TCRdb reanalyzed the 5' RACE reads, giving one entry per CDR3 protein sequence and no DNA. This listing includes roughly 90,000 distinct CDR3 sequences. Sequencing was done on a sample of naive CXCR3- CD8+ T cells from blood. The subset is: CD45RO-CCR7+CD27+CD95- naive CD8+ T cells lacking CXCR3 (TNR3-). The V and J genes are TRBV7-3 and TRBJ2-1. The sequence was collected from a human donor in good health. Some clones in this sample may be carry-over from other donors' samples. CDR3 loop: CASSLSVGGSYNEQFF.